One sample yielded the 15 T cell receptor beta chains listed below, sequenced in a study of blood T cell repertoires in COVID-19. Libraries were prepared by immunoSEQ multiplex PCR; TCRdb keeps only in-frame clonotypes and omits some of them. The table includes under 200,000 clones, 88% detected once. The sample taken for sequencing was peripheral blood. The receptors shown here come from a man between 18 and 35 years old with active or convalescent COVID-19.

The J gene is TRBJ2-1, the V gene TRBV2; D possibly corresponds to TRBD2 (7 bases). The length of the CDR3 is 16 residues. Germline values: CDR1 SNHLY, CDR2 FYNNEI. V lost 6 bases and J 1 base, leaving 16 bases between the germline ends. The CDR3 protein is CASRPMRGGSYNEQFF. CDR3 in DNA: TGTGCCAGCAGACCTATGAGGGGGGGGTCCTACAATGAGCAGTTCTTC.

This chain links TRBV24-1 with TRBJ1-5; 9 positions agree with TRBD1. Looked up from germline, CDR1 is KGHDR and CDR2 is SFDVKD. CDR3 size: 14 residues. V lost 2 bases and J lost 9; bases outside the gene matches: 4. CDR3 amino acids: CATSDSDRGWPQHF. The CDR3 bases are TGTGCCACCAGTGATTCGGACAGGGGCTGGCCCCAGCATTTT.

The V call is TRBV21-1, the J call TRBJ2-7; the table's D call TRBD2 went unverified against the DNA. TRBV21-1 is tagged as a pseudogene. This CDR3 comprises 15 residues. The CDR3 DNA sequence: TGTGCCAGCAGCAAATGGATAGCGGGCCTCTACGAGCAGTACTTC. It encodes CASSKWIAGLYEQYF.

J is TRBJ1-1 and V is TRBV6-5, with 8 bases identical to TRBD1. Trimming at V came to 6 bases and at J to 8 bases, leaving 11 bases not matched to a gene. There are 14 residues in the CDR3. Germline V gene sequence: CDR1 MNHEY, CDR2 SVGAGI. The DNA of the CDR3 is TGTGCCAGCAGGGAGGGACAGGAAGAGATGGAAGCTTTCTTT. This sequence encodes CASREGQEEMEAFF.

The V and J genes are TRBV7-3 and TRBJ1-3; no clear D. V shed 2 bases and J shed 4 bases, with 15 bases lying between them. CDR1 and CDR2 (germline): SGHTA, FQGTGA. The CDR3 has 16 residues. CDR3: CASSLSAPTAGNTIYF. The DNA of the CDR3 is TGTGCCAGCAGCTTATCCGCGCCAACTGCGGGAAACACCATATATTTT.

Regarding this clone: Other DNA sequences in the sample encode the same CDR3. CDR3 bases: TGTGCCAGCAGCTTAGAGCAGGGGGGCGGCTACACCTTC. It translates to CASSLEQGGGYTF. The V gene is TRBV7-9, the J gene TRBJ1-2; 7 bases are a match to TRBD1. Trimming at V came to 1 base and at J to 8 bases, leaving 4 bases not matched to a gene. Germline CDR1 and CDR2: SEHNR and FQNEAQ (reference sequence). The CDR3 is 13 amino acids.

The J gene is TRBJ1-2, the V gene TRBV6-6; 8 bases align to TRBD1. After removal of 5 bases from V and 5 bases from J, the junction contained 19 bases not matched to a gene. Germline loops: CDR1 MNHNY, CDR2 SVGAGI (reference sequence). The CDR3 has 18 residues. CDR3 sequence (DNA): TGTGCCAGCAGTCCTTACCAACCGACAGGGGCACATGAGTATGGCTACACCTTC. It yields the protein CASSPYQPTGAHEYGYTF.

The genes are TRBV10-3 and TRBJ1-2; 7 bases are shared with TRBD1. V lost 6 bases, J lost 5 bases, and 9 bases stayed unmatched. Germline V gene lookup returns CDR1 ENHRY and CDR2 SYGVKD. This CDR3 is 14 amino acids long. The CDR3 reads CAISGDRGDYGYTF. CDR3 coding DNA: TGTGCCATCAGCGGGGACAGAGGGGATTATGGCTACACCTTC.

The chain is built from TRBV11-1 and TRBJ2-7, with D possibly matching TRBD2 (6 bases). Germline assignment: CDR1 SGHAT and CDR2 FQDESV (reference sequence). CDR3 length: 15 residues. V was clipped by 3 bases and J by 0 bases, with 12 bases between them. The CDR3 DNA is TGTGCCAGCAGCTTGGAGGGTTCAAGCTCCTACGAGCAGTACTTC. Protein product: CASSLEGSSSYEQYF.

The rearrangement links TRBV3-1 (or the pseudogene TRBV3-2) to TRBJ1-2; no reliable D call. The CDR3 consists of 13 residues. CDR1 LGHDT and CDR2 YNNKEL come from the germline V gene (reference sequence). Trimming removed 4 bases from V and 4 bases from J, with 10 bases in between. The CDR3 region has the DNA TGTGCCAGCAGCCCCCAGACTTTCTATGGCTACACCTTC. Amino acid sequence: CASSPQTFYGYTF.

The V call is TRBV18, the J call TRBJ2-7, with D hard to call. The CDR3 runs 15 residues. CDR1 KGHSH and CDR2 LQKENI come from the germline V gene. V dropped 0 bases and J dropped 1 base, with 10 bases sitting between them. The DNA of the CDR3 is TGTGCCAGCTCACCACCCGACTCACGGTCCTACGAGCAGTACTTC. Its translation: CASSPPDSRSYEQYF.

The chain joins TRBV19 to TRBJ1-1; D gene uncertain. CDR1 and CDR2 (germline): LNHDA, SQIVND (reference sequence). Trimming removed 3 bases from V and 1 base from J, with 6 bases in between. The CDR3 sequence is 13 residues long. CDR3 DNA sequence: TGTGCCAGTAGTATCGGGTGGAACACTGAAGCTTTCTTT. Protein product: CASSIGWNTEAFF. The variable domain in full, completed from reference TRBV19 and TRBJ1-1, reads DGGITQSPKYLFRKEGQNVTLSCEQNLNHDAMYWYRQDPGQGLRLIYYSQIVNDFQKGDIAEGYSVSREKKESFPLTVTSAQKNPTAFYLCASSIGWNTEAFFGQGTRLTVV.

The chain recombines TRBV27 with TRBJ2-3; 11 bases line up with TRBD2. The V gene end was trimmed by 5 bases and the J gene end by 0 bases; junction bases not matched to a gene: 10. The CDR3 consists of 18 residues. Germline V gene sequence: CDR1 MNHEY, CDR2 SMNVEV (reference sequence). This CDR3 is CASSPPSGGPASTDTQYF. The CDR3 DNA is TGTGCCAGCAGTCCACCTAGCGGGGGGCCGGCTAGCACAGATACGCAGTATTTT.

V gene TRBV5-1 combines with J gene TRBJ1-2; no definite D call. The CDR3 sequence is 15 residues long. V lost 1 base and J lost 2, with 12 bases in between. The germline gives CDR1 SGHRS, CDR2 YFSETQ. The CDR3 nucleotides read TGCGCCAGCAGCTTGCTCAGCGGAAGCAACTATGGCTACACCTTC. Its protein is CASSLLSGSNYGYTF.

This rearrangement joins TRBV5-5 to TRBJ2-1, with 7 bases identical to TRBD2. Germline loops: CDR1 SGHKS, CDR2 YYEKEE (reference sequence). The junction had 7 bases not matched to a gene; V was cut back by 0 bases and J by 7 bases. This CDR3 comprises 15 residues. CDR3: CASSLVGEGLNEQFF. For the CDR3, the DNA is TGTGCCAGCAGCTTGGTAGGGGAGGGCTTGAATGAGCAGTTCTTC.